This TCR beta chain was documented in a study of cytomegalovirus exposure and HLA in healthy donors. About the research overall: The Caucasian-associated ancestry cluster contained around four fifths of the roughly 390 genotyped donors.

The PCR used 60 Vbeta and 13 Jbeta primers. Using immunoSEQ multiplex PCR, the repertoire was profiled, and TCRdb retains in-frame clones only, with some absent. The sample yields 140,000 or so clones, about two thirds seen once. Per germline, CDR1 MNHNS and CDR2 SASEGT. The CDR3 sequence is 14 residues long. V gave up 2 bases and J gave up 1 base, with 6 bases separating them. Healthy people donating bone marrow made up the donors. The specimen was PBMCs. V is TRBV6-1 and J is TRBJ1-3; no reliable D call. The sequence came from a man between 35 and 55 years old in good health and CMV-seronegative. The CDR3 DNA sequence: TGTGCCAGCAGTGAACAGGATTCTGGAAACACCATATATTTT. It yields the protein CASSEQDSGNTIYF.